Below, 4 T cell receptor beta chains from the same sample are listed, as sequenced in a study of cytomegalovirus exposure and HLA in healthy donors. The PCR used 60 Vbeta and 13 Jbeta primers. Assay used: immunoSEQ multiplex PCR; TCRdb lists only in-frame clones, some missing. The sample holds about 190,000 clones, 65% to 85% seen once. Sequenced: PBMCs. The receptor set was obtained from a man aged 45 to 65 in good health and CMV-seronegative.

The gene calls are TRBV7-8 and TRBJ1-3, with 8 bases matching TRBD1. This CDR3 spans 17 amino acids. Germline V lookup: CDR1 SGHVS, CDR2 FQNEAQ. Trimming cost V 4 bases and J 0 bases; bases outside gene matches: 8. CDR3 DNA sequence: TGTGCCAGCAGCTCCCAGACAGGGGCCATCTCTGGAAACACCATATATTTT. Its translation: CASSSQTGAISGNTIYF.

CDR3 residues: CAIRDRGNTIYF. As DNA, the CDR3 is TGTGCCATCAGGGACAGAGGAAACACCATATATTTT. The chain is built from TRBV10-3 and TRBJ1-3, with D possibly matching TRBD1 (6 bases). Germline V gene lookup returns CDR1 ENHRY and CDR2 SYGVKD. V lost 6 bases and J 4 bases, leaving 7 bases between the germline ends. The CDR3 runs 12 residues.

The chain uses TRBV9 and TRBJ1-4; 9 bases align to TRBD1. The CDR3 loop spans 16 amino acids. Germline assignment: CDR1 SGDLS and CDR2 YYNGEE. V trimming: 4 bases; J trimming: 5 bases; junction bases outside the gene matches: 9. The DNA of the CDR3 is TGTGCCAGCAGCCCTCGACAGGGACAGGGAAATGAAAAACTGTTTTTT. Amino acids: CASSPRQGQGNEKLFF.

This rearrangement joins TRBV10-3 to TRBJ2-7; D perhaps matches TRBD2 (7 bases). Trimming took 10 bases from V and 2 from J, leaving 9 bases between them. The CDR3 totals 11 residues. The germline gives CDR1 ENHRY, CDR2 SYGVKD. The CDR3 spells CASGGPYEQYF. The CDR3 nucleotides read TGTGCCAGCGGGGGCCCCTACGAGCAGTACTTC.